This T cell receptor beta chain was recorded in a study of blood T cell repertoires in COVID-19. The CDR3 has 17 amino acids. Using immunoSEQ multiplex PCR, the repertoire was profiled, and TCRdb retains in-frame clones only, with some absent. The sample carries about 180,000 clones, roughly nine tenths recorded once. The sequencing input was peripheral blood. V gene TRBV21-1 combines with J gene TRBJ2-1; the table's D call of TRBD2 was not tested on the DNA. TRBV21-1 is annotated as a pseudogene. The clonotype originates from a man younger than 35 who had recovered from COVID-19. The DNA of the CDR3 is TGTGCCAGCAGCAAACCAGGAAGCGGGAGCTCCTACAATGAGCAGTTCTTC. It specifies CASSKPGSGSSYNEQFF.